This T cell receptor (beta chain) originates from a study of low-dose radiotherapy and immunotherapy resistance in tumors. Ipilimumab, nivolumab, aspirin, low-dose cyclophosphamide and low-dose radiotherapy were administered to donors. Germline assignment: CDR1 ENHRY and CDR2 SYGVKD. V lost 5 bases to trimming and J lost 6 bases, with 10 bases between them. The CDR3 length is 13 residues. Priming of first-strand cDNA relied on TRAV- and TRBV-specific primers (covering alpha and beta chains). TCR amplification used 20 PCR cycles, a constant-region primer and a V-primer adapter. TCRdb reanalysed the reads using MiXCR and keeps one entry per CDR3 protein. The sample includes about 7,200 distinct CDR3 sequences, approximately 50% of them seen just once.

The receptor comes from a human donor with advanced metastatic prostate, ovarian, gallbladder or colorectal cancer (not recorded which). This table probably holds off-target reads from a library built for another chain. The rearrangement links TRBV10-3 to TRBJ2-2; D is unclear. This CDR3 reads CAISPWRSGELFF. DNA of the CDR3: TGTGCCATCAGTCCATGGCGCTCCGGGGAGCTGTTTTTT.